One and the same sample provided the 7 T cell receptor beta chains below, sequenced in a study of long-term antiretroviral therapy in people with HIV. Version v3.0 of the immunoSEQ assay ran at survey level. TCRdb keeps only in-frame clones here, not all; method: immunoSEQ multiplex PCR. The sample shows tens of thousands of clones, 65% to 85% of them seen only once. Source: unsorted PBMCs, taken 1.5 years after starting antiretroviral therapy. The receptors were gathered from a man aged 25-40 years with HIV.

V is TRBV4-2 and J is TRBJ1-2; D possibly corresponds to TRBD1 (5 bases). Germline CDR1 is LGHNA and CDR2 is YNFKEQ. The CDR3 is 17 amino acids. V was shortened by 0 bases and J by 0 bases, with 14 bases between the two germline ends. The CDR3 nucleotides read TGTGCCAGCAGCCAAGATATTCTGGACAAATCTAACTATGGCTACACCTTC. Its translation is CASSQDILDKSNYGYTF.

This clone appeared a few times. The chain recombines TRBV19 with TRBJ2-7, with a tentative D call TRBD1 (6 bases). The germline V gene has CDR1 LNHDA and CDR2 SQIVND (reference sequence). This CDR3 is 13 amino acids long. V was pared by 3 bases and J by 3 bases, with 9 bases between. The CDR3 DNA is TGTGCCAGTAGTATGAGGGGGTTCTACGAGCAGTACTTC. Its translation is CASSMRGFYEQYF.

In its sample, this clone was seen once. The rearrangement uses TRBV18 and TRBJ2-1; no clear D gene. Germline CDR1 is KGHSH and CDR2 is LQKENI. V lost 2 bases to trimming and J lost 5 bases, with 10 bases between them. This CDR3 comprises 14 residues. The CDR3: CASSPFDINNEQFF. CDR3 sequence (DNA): TGTGCCAGCTCACCATTTGATATTAACAATGAGCAGTTCTTC.

This chain uses TRBV7-7 with TRBJ2-7, with D perhaps matching TRBD2 (6 bases). The CDR3 contains 14 residues. V was shortened by 5 bases and J by 4 bases, with 15 bases between the two germline ends. From germline, CDR1 is SSHAT and CDR2 FNYEAQ (reference sequence). CDR3 in amino acids: CASSAGLGGYEQYF. CDR3 DNA: TGTGCCAGCAGCGCGGGGTTGGGGGGTTACGAGCAGTACTTC. The variable domain in full, with the rest retrieved from reference TRBV7-7 and TRBJ2-7, is GAGVSQSPRYKVTKRGQDVTLRCDPISSHATLYWYQQALGQGPEFLTYFNYEAQPDKSGLPSDRFSAERPEGSISTLTIQRTEQRDSAMYRCASSAGLGGYEQYFGPGTRLTVT.

The chain has TRBV5-4 and TRBJ2-3; tentatively, D is TRBD2 (6 bases). The CDR3 extends over 14 amino acids. Germline V gene data show CDR1 as SGHNT and CDR2 as YYREEE (reference sequence). V dropped 2 bases and J dropped 1 base, with 8 bases sitting between them. The DNA for the CDR3 is TGTGCCAGCAGCTTTGGAGGGGGCACAGATACGCAGTATTTT. Translated, it gives CASSFGGGTDTQYF.

This clone is a singleton in its sample. DNA for the CDR3: TGTGCCATCAGTGCTCCTGGGGCCAACGTCCTGACTTTC. Its translation: CAISAPGANVLTF. The chain employs TRBV10-3 and TRBJ2-6; D unresolved. V lost 4 bases and J 2 bases, leaving 3 bases between the germline ends. CDR3 size: 13 residues. The germline V gene has CDR1 ENHRY and CDR2 SYGVKD.

This chain joins TRBV4-3 and TRBJ1-1; D gene uncertain. V was cut by 3 bases and J by 4 bases, with 21 bases left in between. The CDR3 loop spans 17 amino acids. Germline values: CDR1 LGHNA, CDR2 YSLEER. The CDR3 sequence: CASSHPYPEVGSTEAFF. CDR3 nucleotides: TGCGCCAGCAGCCATCCTTACCCCGAGGTTGGATCCACTGAAGCTTTCTTT.